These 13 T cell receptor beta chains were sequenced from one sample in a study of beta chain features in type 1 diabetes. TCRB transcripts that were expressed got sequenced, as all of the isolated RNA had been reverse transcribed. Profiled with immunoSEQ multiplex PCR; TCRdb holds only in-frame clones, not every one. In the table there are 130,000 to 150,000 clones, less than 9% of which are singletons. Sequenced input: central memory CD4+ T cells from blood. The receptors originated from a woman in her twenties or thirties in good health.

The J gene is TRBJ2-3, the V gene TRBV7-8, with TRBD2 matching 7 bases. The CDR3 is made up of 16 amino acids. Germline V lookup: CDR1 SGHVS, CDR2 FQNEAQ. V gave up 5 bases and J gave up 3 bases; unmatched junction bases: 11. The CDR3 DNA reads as TGTGCCAGCAGCCGCCTAGCGGACGCGGGTACAGATACGCAGTATTTT. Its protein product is CASSRLADAGTDTQYF. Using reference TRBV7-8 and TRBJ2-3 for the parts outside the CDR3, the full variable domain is GAGVSQSPRYKVAKRGQDVALRCDPISGHVSLFWYQQALGQGPEFLTYFQNEAQLDKSGLPSDRFFAERPEGSVSTLKIQRTQQEDSAVYLCASSRLADAGTDTQYFGPGTRLTVL.

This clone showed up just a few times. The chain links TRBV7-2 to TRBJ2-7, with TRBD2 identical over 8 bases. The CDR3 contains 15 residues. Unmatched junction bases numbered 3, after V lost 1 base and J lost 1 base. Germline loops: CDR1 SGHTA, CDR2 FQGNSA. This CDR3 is CASSLGLAFSYEQYF. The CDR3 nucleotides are TGTGCCAGCAGCTTAGGACTAGCGTTTTCCTACGAGCAGTACTTC.

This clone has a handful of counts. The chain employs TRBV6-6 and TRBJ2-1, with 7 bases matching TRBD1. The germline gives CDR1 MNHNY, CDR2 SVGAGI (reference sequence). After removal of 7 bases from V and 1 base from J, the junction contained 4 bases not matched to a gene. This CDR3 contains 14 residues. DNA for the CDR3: TGTGCCAGCACCGGGACAGTATCCTACAATGAGCAGTTCTTC. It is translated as CASTGTVSYNEQFF.

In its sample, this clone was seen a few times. This CDR3 is CASSSLGQGEVEQFF. In DNA form, the CDR3 reads TGTGCCAGCAGCTCCCTGGGACAGGGGGAAGTAGAGCAGTTCTTC. V and J are TRBV4-2 and TRBJ2-1, with 11 bases matching TRBD1. The V gene end was trimmed by 5 bases and the J gene end by 10 bases; junction bases not matched to a gene: 10. This CDR3 has 15 residues. Germline CDR1 reads LGHNA; CDR2 reads YNFKEQ.

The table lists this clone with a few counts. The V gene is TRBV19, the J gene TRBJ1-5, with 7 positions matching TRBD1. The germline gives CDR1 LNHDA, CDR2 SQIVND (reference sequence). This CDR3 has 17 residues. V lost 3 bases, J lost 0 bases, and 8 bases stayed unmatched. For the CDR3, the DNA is TGTGCCAGTAGTATTGCAGGGGGACCTTTTAGCAATCAGCCCCAGCATTTT. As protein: CASSIAGGPFSNQPQHF. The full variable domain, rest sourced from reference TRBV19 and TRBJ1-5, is DGGITQSPKYLFRKEGQNVTLSCEQNLNHDAMYWYRQDPGQGLRLIYYSQIVNDFQKGDIAEGYSVSREKKESFPLTVTSAQKNPTAFYLCASSIAGGPFSNQPQHFGDGTRLSIL.

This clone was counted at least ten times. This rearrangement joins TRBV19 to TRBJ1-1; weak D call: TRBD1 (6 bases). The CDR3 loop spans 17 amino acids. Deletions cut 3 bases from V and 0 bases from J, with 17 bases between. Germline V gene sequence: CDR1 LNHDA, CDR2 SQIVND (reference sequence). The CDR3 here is CASSIPGGGLMNTEAFF. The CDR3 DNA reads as TGTGCCAGTAGTATCCCGGGAGGGGGATTGATGAACACTGAAGCTTTCTTT.

CDR3 DNA sequence: TGTGCCAGCAGTTCCCAGCGCGAAGCTTTCTTT. Its protein is CASSSQREAFF. V gene TRBV27 combines with J gene TRBJ1-1, with D hard to call. Between the trimmed V and J ends, which lost 4 bases and 8 bases, there was a span of 8 bases. Germline V CDR1 and CDR2: MNHEY, SMNVEV (reference sequence). The CDR3 length is 11 residues.

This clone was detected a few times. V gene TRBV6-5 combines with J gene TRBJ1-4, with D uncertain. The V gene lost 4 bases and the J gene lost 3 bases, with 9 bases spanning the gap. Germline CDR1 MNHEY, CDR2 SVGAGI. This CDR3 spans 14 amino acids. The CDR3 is CASSLTAANEKLFF. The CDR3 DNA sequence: TGTGCCAGCAGTTTAACAGCTGCTAATGAAAAACTGTTTTTT.

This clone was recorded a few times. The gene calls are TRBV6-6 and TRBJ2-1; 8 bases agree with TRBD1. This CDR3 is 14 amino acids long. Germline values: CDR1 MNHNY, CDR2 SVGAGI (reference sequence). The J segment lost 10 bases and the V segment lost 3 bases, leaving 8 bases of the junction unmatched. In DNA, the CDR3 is TGTGCCAGCAGTTATGGGCAGGGGGCATACGAGCAGTTCTTC. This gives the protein CASSYGQGAYEQFF.

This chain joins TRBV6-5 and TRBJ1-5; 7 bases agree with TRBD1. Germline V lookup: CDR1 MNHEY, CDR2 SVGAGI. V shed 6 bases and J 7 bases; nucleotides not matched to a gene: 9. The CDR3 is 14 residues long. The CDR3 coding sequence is TGTGCCAGCAGAGCCACAGGGGAGCAACAGCCCCAGCATTTT. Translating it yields CASRATGEQQPQHF.

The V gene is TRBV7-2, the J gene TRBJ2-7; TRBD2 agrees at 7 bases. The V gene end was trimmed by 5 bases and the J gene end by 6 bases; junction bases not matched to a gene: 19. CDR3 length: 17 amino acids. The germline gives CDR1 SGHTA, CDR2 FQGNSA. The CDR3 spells CASSVGGRESFGREQYF. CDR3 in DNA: TGTGCCAGCAGCGTTGGAGGGCGGGAGAGCTTCGGACGCGAGCAGTACTTC. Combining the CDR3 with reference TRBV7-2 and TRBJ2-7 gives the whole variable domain GAGVSQSPSNKVTEKGKDVELRCDPISGHTALYWYRQSLGQGLEFLIYFQGNSAPDKSGLPSDRFSAERTGGSVSTLTIQRTQQEDSAVYLCASSVGGRESFGREQYFGPGTRLTVT.

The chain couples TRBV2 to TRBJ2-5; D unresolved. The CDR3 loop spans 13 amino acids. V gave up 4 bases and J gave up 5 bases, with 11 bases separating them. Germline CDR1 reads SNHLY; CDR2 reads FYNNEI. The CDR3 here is CASSGLAGETQYF. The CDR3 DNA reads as TGTGCCAGCAGTGGGTTAGCTGGGGAGACCCAGTACTTC.

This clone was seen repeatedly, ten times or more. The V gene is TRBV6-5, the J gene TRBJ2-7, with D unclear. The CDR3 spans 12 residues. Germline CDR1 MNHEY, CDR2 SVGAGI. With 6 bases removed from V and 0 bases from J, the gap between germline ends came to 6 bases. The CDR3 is CASRAHSYEQYF. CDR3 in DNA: TGTGCCAGCAGGGCACACTCCTACGAGCAGTACTTC.